The 3 T cell receptor beta chains in this list originate from one sample, sequenced in a study of cytomegalovirus exposure and HLA in healthy donors. It was with 60 Vbeta and 13 Jbeta primers that the PCR ran. Only in-frame clones appear in the TCRdb table, and some are missing; sequencing was by immunoSEQ multiplex PCR. The sample holds tens of thousands of clones, around 70% seen once. The sequenced material came from PBMCs. These receptors were taken from a middle-aged man in good health and CMV-seropositive.

This chain uses TRBV6-5 with TRBJ2-1; maybe TRBD2 (5 bases). The germline gives CDR1 MNHEY, CDR2 SVGAGI. Deletions cut 6 bases from V and 5 bases from J, with 11 bases between. This CDR3 has 13 residues. This chain's CDR3 is CASRLGRDNEQFF. CDR3 DNA: TGTGCCAGCAGACTAGGACGGGACAATGAGCAGTTCTTC.

The chain joins TRBV11-1 to TRBJ2-1; the D is unclear. The CDR3 loop spans 15 amino acids. Germline values: CDR1 SGHAT, CDR2 FQDESV (reference sequence). V lost 2 bases, J lost 1 base, and 9 bases lay in between. CDR3 DNA sequence: TGTGCCAGCAGCTTACCCGGGTCTTCCTACAATGAGCAGTTCTTC. Translation gives CASSLPGSSYNEQFF.

The gene calls are TRBV5-4 and TRBJ2-7, with 8 bases that match TRBD1. The J segment lost 3 bases and the V segment lost 5 bases, leaving 10 bases of the junction unmatched. Germline assignment: CDR1 SGHNT and CDR2 YYREEE (reference sequence). CDR3 length equals 15 residues. CDR3 bases: TGTGCCAGCAGTCCTCCGTTGGACAGGGTCTACGAGCAGTACTTC. This encodes CASSPPLDRVYEQYF.